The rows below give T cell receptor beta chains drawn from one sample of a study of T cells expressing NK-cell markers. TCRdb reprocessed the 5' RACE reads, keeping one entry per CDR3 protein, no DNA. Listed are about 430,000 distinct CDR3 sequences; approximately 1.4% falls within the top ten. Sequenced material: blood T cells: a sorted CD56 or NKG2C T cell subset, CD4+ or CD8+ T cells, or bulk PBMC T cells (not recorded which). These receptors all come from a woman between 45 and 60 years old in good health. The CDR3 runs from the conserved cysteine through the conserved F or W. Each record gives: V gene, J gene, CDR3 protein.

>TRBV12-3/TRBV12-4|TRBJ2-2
CASSRQGSGELFF
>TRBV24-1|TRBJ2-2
CATQVQGAATGELFF
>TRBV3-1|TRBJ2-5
CASSRDGAARSETQYF
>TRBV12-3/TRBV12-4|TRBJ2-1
CASKVQVAVNEQFF
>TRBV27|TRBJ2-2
CATTDRGRRTGELFF
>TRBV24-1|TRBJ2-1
CATSDTGLAGESQFF
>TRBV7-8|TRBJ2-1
CASSLAIGLKDEQFF
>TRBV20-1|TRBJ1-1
CSTIGTHEMNTEAFF
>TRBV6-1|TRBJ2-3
CASGGSGKLAESTDTQYF
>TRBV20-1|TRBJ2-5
CSASHLSGRETQYF
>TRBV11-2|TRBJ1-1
CASSLVVQAFF
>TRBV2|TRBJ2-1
CASSDGGRPNNEQFF
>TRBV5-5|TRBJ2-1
CASSLGVVDEQFF
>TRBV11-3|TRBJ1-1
CASSLIDREAFF
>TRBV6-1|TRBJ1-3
CASSPTGNTGNTIYF
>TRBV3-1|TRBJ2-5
CASSQDAPETQYF
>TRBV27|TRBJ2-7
CASSLLGAQNEQYF
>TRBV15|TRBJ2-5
CATSERRTQYF
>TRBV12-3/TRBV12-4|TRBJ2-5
CASSFSAPGETQYF
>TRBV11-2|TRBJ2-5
CASSLGSLAGEETQYF
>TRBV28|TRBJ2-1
CASSSIFSNEQFF
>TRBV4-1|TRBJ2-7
CASSQDEGVLGHWGYEQYF
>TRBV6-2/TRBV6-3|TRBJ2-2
CASSHRGLRYTGELFF
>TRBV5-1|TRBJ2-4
CASSWGQGRGEKNIQYF
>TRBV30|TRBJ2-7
CAWSVWGEQYF
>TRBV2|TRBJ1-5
CASSGNSNQPQHF
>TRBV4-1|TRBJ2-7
CASSQMGQGALGEQYF
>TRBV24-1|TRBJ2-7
CATSDRDFYEQYF
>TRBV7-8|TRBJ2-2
CASRFTGSSDTGELFF
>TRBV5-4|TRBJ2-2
CASSPSGKHTGELFF
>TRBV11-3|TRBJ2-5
CASSSRDRGDQETQYF
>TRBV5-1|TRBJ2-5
CASSFIRVETQYF
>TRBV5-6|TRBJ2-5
CASSFRDGLKETQYF
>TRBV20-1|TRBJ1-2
CSARGSTGNGYTF
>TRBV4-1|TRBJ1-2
CASSHTGGANYGYTF
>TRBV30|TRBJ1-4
CAWRGGQEKNEKLFF
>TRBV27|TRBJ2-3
CASSVPGLAGFTSTDTQYF
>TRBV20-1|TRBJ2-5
CSPSGPVQETQYF
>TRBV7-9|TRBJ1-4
CASSFFLETNEKLFF
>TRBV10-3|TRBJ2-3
CATDREGTDTQYF
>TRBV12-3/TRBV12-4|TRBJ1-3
CASRSGAGNTIYF
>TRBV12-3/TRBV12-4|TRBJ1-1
CASTRDRRPLNTEAFF
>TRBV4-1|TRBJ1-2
CASSPGTGRSNYGYTF
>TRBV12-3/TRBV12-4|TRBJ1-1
CASSLDRARGNTEAFF
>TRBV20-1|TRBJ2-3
CSARSSTSSVTDTQYF
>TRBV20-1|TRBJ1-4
CSATSHKHTIDEKLFF
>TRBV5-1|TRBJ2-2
CASSLEYRGSGSFGTGELFF
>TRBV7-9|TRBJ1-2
CASPGKGRGGYTF
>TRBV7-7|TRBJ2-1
CASSLDTTGSRFF
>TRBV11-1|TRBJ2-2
CASSLGGPYTGELFF
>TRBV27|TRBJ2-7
CASREWAGGQYF
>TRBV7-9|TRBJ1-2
CASSLVNSYGYTF
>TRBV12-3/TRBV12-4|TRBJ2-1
CASSARLAGGRYNEQFF
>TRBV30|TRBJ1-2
CAWRGMGDYGYTF
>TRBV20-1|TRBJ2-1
CSARAVSRGRSYNEQFF
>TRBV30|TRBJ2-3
CAWSVSGGDTQYF
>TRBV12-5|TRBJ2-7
CASGLDSRGQGKSRYEQYF
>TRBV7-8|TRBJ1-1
CASSFPGGHTMDTEAFF
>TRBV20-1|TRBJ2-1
CSAMGLAGDEQFF
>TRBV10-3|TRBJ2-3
CAISPRGTGYTDTQYF